Following are 20 T cell receptor beta chains from one sample sequenced in a study of ipilimumab plus nivolumab after autologous stem cell transplantation. Libraries were prepared by immunoSEQ multiplex PCR; TCRdb keeps only in-frame clonotypes and omits some of them. The sample yields some 22,000 clones, over 65% seen once. Source: PBMCs, taken in a trial of ipilimumab plus nivolumab as post-transplant consolidation. The receptor source for this set is a male donor with diffuse large B-cell lymphoma.

In this sample, this clone turned up a few times. The chain recombines TRBV27 with TRBJ2-5, with D perhaps TRBD1 or TRBD2 (5 bases each). Between the trimmed V and J ends, which lost 3 bases and 5 bases, there was a span of 10 bases. The CDR3 is 13 residues long. Germline V lookup: CDR1 MNHEY, CDR2 SMNVEV (reference sequence). CDR3 in amino acids: CASSLEGDETQYF. CDR3 DNA: TGTGCCAGCAGTTTGGAAGGGGACGAGACCCAGTACTTC.

V gene TRBV13 combines with J gene TRBJ1-1; D is undetermined. The ends were cut back, 5 bases at V and 0 bases at J, with 16 bases in the middle. The CDR3 length is 16 residues. Germline assignment: CDR1 PRHDT and CDR2 FYEKMQ (reference sequence). CDR3 sequence reads: CASSPTSDAMNTEAFF. The CDR3 DNA sequence: TGTGCCAGCAGCCCCACGAGTGATGCCATGAACACTGAAGCTTTCTTT.

Only a few counts were recorded for this clone. CDR3 protein: CASSRPGRGEDTIYF. In DNA, the CDR3 is TGCGCCAGCAGCCGACCCGGCCGGGGCGAAGACACCATATATTTT. J is TRBJ1-3 and V is TRBV4-1, with D possibly matching TRBD1 (5 bases). CDR1 MGHRA and CDR2 YSYEKL come from the germline V gene. Trimming removed 4 bases from V and 8 bases from J, with 18 bases in between. CDR3 length: 15 residues.

This clone occurred a few times. This sequence joins TRBV15 and TRBJ1-2, with 9 positions matching TRBD1. This CDR3 comprises 16 residues. CDR1 LNHNV and CDR2 YYDKDF come from the germline V gene (reference sequence). The trim removed 0 bases at V and 5 bases at J, leaving 7 bases unmatched. CDR3 residues: CATSREKTGGGYGYTF. CDR3 bases: TGTGCCACCAGCAGAGAGAAGACAGGGGGAGGTTATGGCTACACCTTC.

The V and J genes are TRBV28 and TRBJ1-5; tentative D call: TRBD1 (5 bases). The CDR3 has 14 residues. The V gene's germline CDR1 is MDHEN and CDR2 SYDVKM. V lost 6 bases, J lost 3 bases, and 12 bases lay in between. CDR3 residues: CASSLQVTNQPQHF. The DNA of the CDR3 is TGTGCCAGCAGCCTACAGGTGACCAATCAGCCCCAGCATTTT.

The rearrangement joins TRBV9 to TRBJ2-7; TRBD1 aligns across 8 bases. The CDR3 runs to 14 residues. The V and J ends lost 4 bases and 4 bases, in that order; junction bases with no gene match: 7. Germline CDR1 is SGDLS and CDR2 is YYNGEE. CDR3: CASSTGQENYEQYF. CDR3 coding DNA: TGTGCCAGCAGCACGGGACAGGAGAATTACGAGCAGTACTTC.

The V call is TRBV7-9, the J call TRBJ2-7; tentatively, D is TRBD1 (5 bases). V was shortened by 8 bases and J by 0 bases, with 14 bases between the two germline ends. This CDR3 is 14 amino acids long. Germline CDR1 SEHNR, CDR2 FQNEAQ (reference sequence). This CDR3 is CASGPTVLSYEQYF. As DNA, the CDR3 is TGTGCCAGCGGCCCGACAGTTCTCTCCTACGAGCAGTACTTC. Together with reference TRBV7-9 and TRBJ2-7, the CDR3 gives the full variable domain: DTGVSQNPRHKITKRGQNVTFRCDPISEHNRLYWYRQTLGQGPEFLTYFQNEAQLEKSRLLSDRFSAERPKGSFSTLEIQRTEQGDSAMYLCASGPTVLSYEQYFGPGTRLTVT.

The V call is TRBV19, the J call TRBJ2-5; D perhaps matches TRBD1 (5 bases). Germline V gene sequence: CDR1 LNHDA, CDR2 SQIVND (reference sequence). The ends were cut back, 6 bases at V and 1 base at J, with 9 bases in the middle. The CDR3 is made up of 13 amino acids. The chain's CDR3 is CASSPTVQETQYF. The CDR3 region has the DNA TGTGCCAGTAGCCCGACAGTCCAAGAGACCCAGTACTTC.

V gene TRBV18 combines with J gene TRBJ1-1, with D unresolved. This CDR3 spans 14 amino acids. Germline CDR1 KGHSH, CDR2 LQKENI. Between the trimmed V and J ends, which lost 4 bases and 2 bases, there was a span of 11 bases. CDR3 sequence reads: CASSHGRINTEAFF. The DNA for the CDR3 is TGTGCCAGCTCACACGGGAGGATCAACACTGAAGCTTTCTTT.

The J gene is TRBJ1-5, the V gene TRBV28; D is possibly TRBD1 (5 bases). V dropped 5 bases and J dropped 1 base, with 12 bases sitting between them. The CDR3 has 15 residues. Per the germline V gene, CDR1 is MDHEN and CDR2 is SYDVKM. As DNA, the CDR3 is TGTGCCAGCAGTCCTGACCGGGACAGCAATCAGCCCCAGCATTTT. This codes for CASSPDRDSNQPQHF.

V and J are TRBV28 and TRBJ1-2; D is unresolved. The ends were cut back, 4 bases at V and 4 bases at J, with 13 bases in the middle. The CDR3 totals 14 residues. Germline V gene sequence: CDR1 MDHEN, CDR2 SYDVKM. CDR3: CASSSSRRSYGYTF. CDR3 sequence (DNA): TGTGCCAGCAGTTCATCCCGGCGGAGCTATGGCTACACCTTC.

This rearrangement joins TRBV6-5 to TRBJ1-2, with D perhaps matching TRBD1 (6 bases). Germline-derived CDR1 and CDR2 are MNHEY and SVGAGI. The V and J ends lost 0 bases and 11 bases respectively, with 13 bases between them. This CDR3 is 13 amino acids long. The CDR3 spells CASSYSTRGAYTF. CDR3 coding DNA: TGTGCCAGCAGTTACTCGACCAGGGGAGCTTACACCTTC.

This clone came up a few times. Other DNA sequences of this sample code for an identical CDR3. The chain links TRBV19 to TRBJ1-5; D gene unclear. With 0 bases removed from V and 0 bases from J, the gap between germline ends came to 3 bases. Germline V gives CDR1 LNHDA, CDR2 SQIVND (reference sequence). CDR3 size: 14 residues. The CDR3: CASSIENSNQPQHF. CDR3 in DNA: TGTGCCAGTAGTATAGAAAATAGCAATCAGCCCCAGCATTTT.

This sequence joins TRBV5-4 and TRBJ2-3; 8 bases are a match to TRBD1. The CDR3 length is 15 residues. Germline assignment: CDR1 SGHNT and CDR2 YYREEE (reference sequence). J was trimmed by 14 bases and V by 4 bases; bases with no gene match: 18. CDR3 DNA sequence: TGTGCCAGCAGCCCACGGGACAGGCCGGTCGAAATGCGGTATTTT. Protein product: CASSPRDRPVEMRYF.

The J gene is TRBJ2-7, the V gene TRBV15; D perhaps matches TRBD2 (6 bases). Deletions cut 0 bases from V and 3 bases from J, with 15 bases between. This CDR3 region has 16 residues. CDR1 and CDR2 from the germline V gene are LNHNV and YYDKDF (reference sequence). CDR3 loop: CATSREIGTYYYEQYF. CDR3 bases: TGTGCCACCAGCAGAGAGATAGGGACTTACTACTACGAGCAGTACTTC.

The chain has TRBV6-5 and TRBJ1-2; TRBD1 agrees at 10 bases. Germline V CDR1 and CDR2: MNHEY, SVGAGI. The J segment lost 1 base and the V segment lost 3 bases, leaving 2 bases of the junction unmatched. CDR3 length: 15 amino acids. CDR3 in DNA: TGTGCCAGCAGTTATAGGGACAGGGGTAACTATGGCTACACCTTC. Protein product: CASSYRDRGNYGYTF.

V is TRBV9 and J is TRBJ2-1, with TRBD2 matching over 10 bases. CDR3 size: 14 residues. Germline V gives CDR1 SGDLS, CDR2 YYNGEE. The junction had 3 bases not matched to a gene; V was cut back by 5 bases and J by 4 bases. The CDR3 DNA reads TGTGCCAGCAGTATAGCGGGGGGTTACAATGAGCAGTTCTTC. It translates to CASSIAGGYNEQFF.

This clone was observed a handful of times. The chain uses TRBV28 and TRBJ1-2; TRBD1 agrees at 8 bases. The CDR3 totals 15 residues. With 2 bases clipped from V and 5 bases from J, the junction kept 7 bases outside the gene matches. Germline V lookup: CDR1 MDHEN, CDR2 SYDVKM. CDR3 in amino acids: CASSLKFWDRYGYTF. CDR3 in DNA: TGTGCCAGCAGTTTAAAATTTTGGGACAGGTATGGCTACACCTTC.

The V and J genes are TRBV5-4 and TRBJ2-2, with TRBD1 matching over 8 bases. This CDR3 contains 15 residues. Germline CDR1 is SGHNT and CDR2 is YYREEE (reference sequence). Trimming removed 4 bases from V and 5 bases from J; junction bases left unmatched: 7. DNA of the CDR3: TGTGCCAGCAGCAGCCGGGACAGGCCAACCGGGGAGCTGTTTTTT. It is translated as CASSSRDRPTGELFF.

The chain carries TRBV2 and TRBJ2-5, with 8 bases lining up with TRBD1. V gave up 9 bases and J gave up 5 bases; unmatched junction bases: 8. The CDR3 sequence is 13 residues long. Germline V gives CDR1 SNHLY, CDR2 FYNNEI. The DNA for the CDR3 is TGTGCCAGAAGTAGACAGGGGTGGGAGACCCAGTACTTC. Protein: CARSRQGWETQYF.